The present TCR beta chain was sequenced within a study of Ad26.COV2.S vaccination and SARS-CoV-2 variants. Overall study context: Intramuscular Ad26.COV2.S at 5x10^10 or 1x10^11 viral particles.

Sample treatment: over 15 received Ad26.COV2.S at low or high dose, single or two shots; about 5 received placebo; per-sample allocation not given. Following the first vaccine or placebo injection, samples were taken on day 63. A note on this clone: As yet, its antigen is unknown.

With V trimmed by 0 bases and J by 3 bases, 6 bases remained unmatched. CDR3 length equals 16 residues. Looked up from germline, CDR1 is MNHNS and CDR2 is SASEGT. Here immunoSEQ multiplex PCR was the method, and the copy in TCRdb shows in-frame clones only, minus some. Of 290,000 or so clones listed, 70% to 90% are singletons. Findings and caveats of the study: Participants in the vaccine arm had higher spike-specific TCR breadth; placebo recipients had lower. TCR breadth and depth analyses may have underestimated total T cell responses.

The starting material was peripheral blood, obtained in a trial of Ad26.COV2.S vaccine versus placebo. This sequence was found in a person aged 18 to 65 who received the Ad26.COV2.S COVID-19 vaccine or a placebo. This chain joins TRBV6-1 and TRBJ2-7; 9 nucleotides align to TRBD2. The DNA for the CDR3 is TGTGCCAGCAGTGAAGCAACGGGCGGGGGGGACTACGAGCAGTACTTC. Translation gives CASSEATGGGDYEQYF.